This T cell receptor (beta chain) was found in a study of T cells after yellow fever vaccination. The junction had 3 bases not matched to a gene; V was cut back by 6 bases and J by 1 base. Per germline, CDR1 MNHNS and CDR2 SASEGT. The CDR3 loop spans 15 amino acids. One entry per CDR3 protein results from TCRdb running MiXCR on the 5' RACE reads. The sample holds under 600,000 distinct CDR3 sequences; roughly 14% are singletons and the top ten take roughly an eighth. The rearrangement links TRBV6-1 to TRBJ2-1; 10 bases fit TRBD1. Here the sequenced sample was PBMCs, taken on the day of the yellow fever booster vaccination. The origin of this receptor is a man aged 25 to 40 who received the YFV17D yellow fever vaccine. The CDR3 DNA follows: TGTGCCAGCAGAGCGGGACAGGGGTCCTACAATGAGCAGTTCTTC. Its translation is CASRAGQGSYNEQFF.